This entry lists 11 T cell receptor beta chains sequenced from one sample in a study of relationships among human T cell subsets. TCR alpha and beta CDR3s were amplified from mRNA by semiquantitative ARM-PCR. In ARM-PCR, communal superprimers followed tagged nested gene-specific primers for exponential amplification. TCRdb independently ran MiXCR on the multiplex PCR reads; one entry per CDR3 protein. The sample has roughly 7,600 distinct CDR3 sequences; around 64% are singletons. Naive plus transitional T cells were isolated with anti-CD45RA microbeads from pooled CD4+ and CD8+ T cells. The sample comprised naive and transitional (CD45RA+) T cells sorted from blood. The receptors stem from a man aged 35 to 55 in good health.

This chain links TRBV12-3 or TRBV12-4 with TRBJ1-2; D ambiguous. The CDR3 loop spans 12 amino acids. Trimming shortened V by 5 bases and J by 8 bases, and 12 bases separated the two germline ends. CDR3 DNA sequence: TGTGCCAGCAGTCTCGGATTGGAAGGCTACACCTTC. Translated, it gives CASSLGLEGYTF.

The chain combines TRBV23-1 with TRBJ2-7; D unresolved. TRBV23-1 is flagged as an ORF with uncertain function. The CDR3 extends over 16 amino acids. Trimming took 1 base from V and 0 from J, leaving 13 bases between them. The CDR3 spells CASSQWPGQDSYEQYF. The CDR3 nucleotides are TGCGCCAGCAGTCAATGGCCGGGCCAGGACTCCTACGAGCAGTACTTC.

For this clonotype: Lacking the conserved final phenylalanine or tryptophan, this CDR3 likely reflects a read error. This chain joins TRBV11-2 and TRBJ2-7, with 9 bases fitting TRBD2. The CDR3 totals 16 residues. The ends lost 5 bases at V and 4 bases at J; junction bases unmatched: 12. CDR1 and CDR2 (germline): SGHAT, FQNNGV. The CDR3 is CASSPGPGLATYEQYS. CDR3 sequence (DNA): TGTGCCAGCAGCCCAGGACCGGGACTAGCAACGTACGAGCAGTACTCC.

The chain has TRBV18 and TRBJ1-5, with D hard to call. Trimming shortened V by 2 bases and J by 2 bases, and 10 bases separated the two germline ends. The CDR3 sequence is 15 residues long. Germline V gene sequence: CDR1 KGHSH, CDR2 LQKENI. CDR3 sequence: CASSPAGEGNQPQHF. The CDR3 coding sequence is TGTGCCAGCTCACCAGCAGGTGAAGGCAATCAGCCCCAGCATTTT.

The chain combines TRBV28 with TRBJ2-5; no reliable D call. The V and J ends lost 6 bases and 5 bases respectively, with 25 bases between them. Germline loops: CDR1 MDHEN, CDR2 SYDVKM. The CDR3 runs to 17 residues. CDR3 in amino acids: CASRRTGAVLVEETQYF. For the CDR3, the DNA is TGTGCCAGCAGGAGGACGGGCGCAGTCTTAGTTGAGGAGACCCAGTACTTC.

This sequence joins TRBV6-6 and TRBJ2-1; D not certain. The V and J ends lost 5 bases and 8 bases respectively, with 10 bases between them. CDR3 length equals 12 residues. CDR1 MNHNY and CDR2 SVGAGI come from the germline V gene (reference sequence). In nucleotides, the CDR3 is TGTGCCAGCAGTAAGACTGTGGATGAGCAGTTCTTC. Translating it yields CASSKTVDEQFF.

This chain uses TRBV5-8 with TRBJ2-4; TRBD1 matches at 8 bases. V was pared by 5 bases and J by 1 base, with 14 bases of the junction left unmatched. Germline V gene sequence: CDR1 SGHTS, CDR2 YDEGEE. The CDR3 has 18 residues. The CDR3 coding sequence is TGTGCCAGCAGGCGCCGGGACAGGCCTGGGATTGCCAAAAACATTCAGTACTTC. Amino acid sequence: CASRRRDRPGIAKNIQYF.

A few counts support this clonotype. The DNA of the CDR3 is TGCGCCAGCAGGACTGGGAACACTGAAGCTTTCTTT. This codes for CASRTGNTEAFF. This sequence joins TRBV5-1 and TRBJ1-1; D not certain. V gave up 5 bases and J gave up 1 base, with 6 bases separating them. Germline assignment: CDR1 SGHRS and CDR2 YFSETQ. CDR3 size: 12 residues.

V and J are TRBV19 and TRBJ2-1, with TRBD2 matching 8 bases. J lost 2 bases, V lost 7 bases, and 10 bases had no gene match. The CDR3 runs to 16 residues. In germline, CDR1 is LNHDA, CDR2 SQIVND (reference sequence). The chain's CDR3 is CASTREGGGPYNEQFF. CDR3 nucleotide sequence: TGTGCCAGTACTCGGGAGGGGGGAGGGCCCTACAATGAGCAGTTCTTC.

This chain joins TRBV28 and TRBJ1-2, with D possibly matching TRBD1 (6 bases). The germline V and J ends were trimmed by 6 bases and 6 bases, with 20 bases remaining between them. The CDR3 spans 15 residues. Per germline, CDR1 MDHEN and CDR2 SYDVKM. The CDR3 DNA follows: TGTGCCAGCAGGTCCCAAAGGACAGACCGCCATGGCTACACCTTC. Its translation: CASRSQRTDRHGYTF.

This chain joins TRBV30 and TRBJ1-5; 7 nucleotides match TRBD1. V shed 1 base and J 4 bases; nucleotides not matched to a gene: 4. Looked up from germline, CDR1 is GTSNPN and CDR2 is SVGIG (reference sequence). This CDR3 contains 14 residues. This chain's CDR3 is CAWSEGRGNQPQHF. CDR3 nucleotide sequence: TGTGCCTGGAGTGAAGGCAGGGGGAATCAGCCCCAGCATTTT.